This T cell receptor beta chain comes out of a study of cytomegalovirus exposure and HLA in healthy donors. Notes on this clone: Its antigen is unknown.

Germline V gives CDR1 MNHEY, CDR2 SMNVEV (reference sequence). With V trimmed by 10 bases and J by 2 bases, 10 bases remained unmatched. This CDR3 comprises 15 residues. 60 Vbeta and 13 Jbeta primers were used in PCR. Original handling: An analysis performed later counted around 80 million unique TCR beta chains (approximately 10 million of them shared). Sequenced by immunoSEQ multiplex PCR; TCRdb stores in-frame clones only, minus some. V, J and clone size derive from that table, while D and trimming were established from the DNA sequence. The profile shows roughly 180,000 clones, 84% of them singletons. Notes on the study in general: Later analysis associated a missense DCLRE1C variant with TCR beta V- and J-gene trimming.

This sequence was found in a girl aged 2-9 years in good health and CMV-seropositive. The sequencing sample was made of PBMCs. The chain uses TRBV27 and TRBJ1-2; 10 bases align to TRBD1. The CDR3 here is CATGQGGSLNYGYTF. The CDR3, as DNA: TGTGCCACCGGACAGGGGGGTTCCTTAAACTATGGCTACACCTTC.